This note documents a single T cell receptor beta chain sequence. TCRbeta library preparation incorporated unique molecular identifiers. One entry per CDR3 protein, called by TCRdb with MiXCR from the PCR reads. The table includes about 340,000 distinct CDR3 sequences, roughly 15% detected once. This entry is derived from a study of T-cell reconstitution after alpha-beta-depleted transplantation in children. Deletions cut 4 bases from V and 3 bases from J, with 17 bases between. The CDR3 loop spans 16 amino acids. Germline CDR1 LGHNA, CDR2 YSLEER. The clonotype was recovered from a human donor who donated a stem cell graft to a child with Fanconi anemia. The sequenced sample was PBMCs, obtained from the stem cell graft. The genes are TRBV4-3 and TRBJ2-3; unclear D gene. The DNA of the CDR3 is TGCGCCAGCAGCCCTTTAAGGGAAGTGAGGACAGATACGCAGTATTTT. Translating gives CASSPLREVRTDTQYF.